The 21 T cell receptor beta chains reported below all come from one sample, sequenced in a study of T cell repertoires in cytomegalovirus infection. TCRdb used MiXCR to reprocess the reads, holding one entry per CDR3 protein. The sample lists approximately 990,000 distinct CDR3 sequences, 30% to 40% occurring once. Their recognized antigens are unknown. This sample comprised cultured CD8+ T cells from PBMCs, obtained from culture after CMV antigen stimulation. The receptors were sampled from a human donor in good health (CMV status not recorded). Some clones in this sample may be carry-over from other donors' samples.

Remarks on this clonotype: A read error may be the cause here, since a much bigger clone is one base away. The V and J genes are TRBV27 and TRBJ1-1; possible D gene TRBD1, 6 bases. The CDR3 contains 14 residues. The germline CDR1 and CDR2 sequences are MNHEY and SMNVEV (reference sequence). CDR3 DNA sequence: TGTGTCAGCAGTCTACAGGGACGGAACACTGAAGCTTTCTTT. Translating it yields CVSSLQGRNTEAFF.

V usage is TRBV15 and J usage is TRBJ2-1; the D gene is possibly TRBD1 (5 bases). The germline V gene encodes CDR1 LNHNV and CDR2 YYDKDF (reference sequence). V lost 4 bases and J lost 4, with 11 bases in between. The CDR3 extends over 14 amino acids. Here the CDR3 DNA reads TGTGCCACCAGCATCGGCAGGGATTACAATGAGCAGTTCTTC. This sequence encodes CATSIGRDYNEQFF.

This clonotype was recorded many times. Here the CDR3 reads CASSTGPSYEQYF. DNA of the CDR3: TGTGCCAGCAGCACCGGTCCATCCTACGAGCAGTACTTC. This chain uses TRBV12-3 or TRBV12-4 with TRBJ2-7; the D is unclear. The CDR3 loop spans 13 amino acids. Trimming removed 6 bases at V and 1 base at J, with 10 bases between.

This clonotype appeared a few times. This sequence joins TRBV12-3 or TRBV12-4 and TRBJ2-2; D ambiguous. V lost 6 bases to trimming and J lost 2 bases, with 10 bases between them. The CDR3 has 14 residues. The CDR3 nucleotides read TGTGCCAGCAGCCTATACCTAAACACCGGGGAGCTGTTTTTT. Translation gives CASSLYLNTGELFF.

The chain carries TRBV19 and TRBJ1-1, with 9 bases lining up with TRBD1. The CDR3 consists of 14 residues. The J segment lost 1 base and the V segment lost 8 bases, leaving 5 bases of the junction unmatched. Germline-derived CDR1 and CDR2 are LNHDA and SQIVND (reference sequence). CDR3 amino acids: CASEPGQGNTEAFF. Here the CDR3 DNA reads TGTGCCAGTGAACCGGGACAGGGGAACACTGAAGCTTTCTTT.

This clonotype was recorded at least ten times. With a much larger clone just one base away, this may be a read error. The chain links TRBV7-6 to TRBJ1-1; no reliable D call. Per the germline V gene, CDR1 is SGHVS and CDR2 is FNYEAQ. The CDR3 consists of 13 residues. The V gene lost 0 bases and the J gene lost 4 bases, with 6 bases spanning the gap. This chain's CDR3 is CASSLAVGTEAFF. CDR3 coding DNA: TGTGCCAGCAGCTTAGCAGTGGGCACTGAAGCTTTCTTT.

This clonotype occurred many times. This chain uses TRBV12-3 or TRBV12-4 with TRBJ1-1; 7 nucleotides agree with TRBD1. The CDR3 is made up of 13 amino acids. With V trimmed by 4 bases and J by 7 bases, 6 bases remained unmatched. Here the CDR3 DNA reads TGTGCCAGCAGTTCCCTTAGGACAGGTGAAGCTTTCTTT. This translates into CASSSLRTGEAFF.

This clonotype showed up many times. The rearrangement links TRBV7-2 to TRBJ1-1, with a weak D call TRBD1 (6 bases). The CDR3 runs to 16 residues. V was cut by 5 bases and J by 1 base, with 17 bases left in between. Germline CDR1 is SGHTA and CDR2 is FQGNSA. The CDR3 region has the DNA TGTGCCAGCAGCGCCCTGACGGGGGGCCGGAACACTGAAGCTTTCTTT. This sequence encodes CASSALTGGRNTEAFF.

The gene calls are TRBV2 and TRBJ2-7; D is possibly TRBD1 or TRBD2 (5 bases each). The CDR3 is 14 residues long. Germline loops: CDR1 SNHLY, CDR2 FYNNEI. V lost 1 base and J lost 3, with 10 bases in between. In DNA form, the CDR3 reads TGTGCCAGCAGTGAAGTGACAGACTACTACGAGCAGTACGTC. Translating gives CASSEVTDYYEQYV.

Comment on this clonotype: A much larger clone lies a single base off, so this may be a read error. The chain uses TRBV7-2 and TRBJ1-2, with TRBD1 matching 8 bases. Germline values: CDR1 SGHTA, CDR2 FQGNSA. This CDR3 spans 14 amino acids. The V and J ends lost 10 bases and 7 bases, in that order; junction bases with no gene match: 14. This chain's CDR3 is CANSYRDRTFGYTF. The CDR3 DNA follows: TGTGCCAACAGTTACCGGGACAGGACCTTTGGCTACACCTTC.

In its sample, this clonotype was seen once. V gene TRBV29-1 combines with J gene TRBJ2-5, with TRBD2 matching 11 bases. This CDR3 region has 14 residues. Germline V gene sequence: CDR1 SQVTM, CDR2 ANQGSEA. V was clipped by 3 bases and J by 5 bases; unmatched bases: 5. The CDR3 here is CSVELAGGRETQYF. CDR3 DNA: TGCAGCGTTGAGCTAGCGGGGGGTCGGGAGACCCAGTACTTC.

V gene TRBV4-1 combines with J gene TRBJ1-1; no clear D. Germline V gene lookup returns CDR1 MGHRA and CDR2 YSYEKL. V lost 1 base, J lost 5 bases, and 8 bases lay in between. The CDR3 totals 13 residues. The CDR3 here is CASSQAKWTEAFF. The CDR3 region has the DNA TGCGCCAGCAGCCAAGCTAAGTGGACTGAAGCTTTCTTT.

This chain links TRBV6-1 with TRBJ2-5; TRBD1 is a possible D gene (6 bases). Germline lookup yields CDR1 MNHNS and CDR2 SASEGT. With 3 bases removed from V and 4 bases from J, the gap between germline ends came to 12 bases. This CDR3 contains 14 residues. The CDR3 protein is CASSERQGRETQYF. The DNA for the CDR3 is TGTGCCAGCAGTGAGCGGCAGGGGAGAGAGACCCAGTACTTC.

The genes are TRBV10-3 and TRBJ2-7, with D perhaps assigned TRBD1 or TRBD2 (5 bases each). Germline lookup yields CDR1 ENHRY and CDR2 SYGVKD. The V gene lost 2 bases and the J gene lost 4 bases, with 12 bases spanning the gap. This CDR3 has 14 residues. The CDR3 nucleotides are TGTGCCATCAGTGAGCCTGGGACCGCTTACGAGCAGTACTTC. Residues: CAISEPGTAYEQYF.

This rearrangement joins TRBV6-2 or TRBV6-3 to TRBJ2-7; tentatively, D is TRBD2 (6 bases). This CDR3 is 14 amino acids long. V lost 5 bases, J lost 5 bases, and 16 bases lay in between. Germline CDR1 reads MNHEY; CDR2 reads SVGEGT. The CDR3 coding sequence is TGTGCCAGCAGTCTACACCCCCGGAGGGACGAGCAGTACGTC. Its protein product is CASSLHPRRDEQYV.

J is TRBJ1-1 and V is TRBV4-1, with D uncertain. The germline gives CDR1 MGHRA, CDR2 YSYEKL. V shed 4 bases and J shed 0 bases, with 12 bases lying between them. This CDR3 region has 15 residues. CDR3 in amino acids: CASSPVEGMNTEAFF. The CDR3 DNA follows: TGCGCCAGCAGCCCCGTCGAGGGCATGAACACTGAAGCTTTCTTT.

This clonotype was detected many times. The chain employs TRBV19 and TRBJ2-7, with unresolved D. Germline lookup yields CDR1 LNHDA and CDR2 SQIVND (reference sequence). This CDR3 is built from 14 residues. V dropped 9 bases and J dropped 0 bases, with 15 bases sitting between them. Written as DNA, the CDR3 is TGTGCCAGCAGTCCTTCCAGAGGCTCCTACGAGCAGTACTTC. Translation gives CASSPSRGSYEQYF.

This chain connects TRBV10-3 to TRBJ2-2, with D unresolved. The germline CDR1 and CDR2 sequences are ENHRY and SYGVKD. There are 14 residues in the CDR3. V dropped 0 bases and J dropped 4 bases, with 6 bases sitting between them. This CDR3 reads CAISESVATGELFF. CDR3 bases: TGTGCCATCAGTGAGTCGGTGGCCACCGGGGAGCTGTTTTTT.

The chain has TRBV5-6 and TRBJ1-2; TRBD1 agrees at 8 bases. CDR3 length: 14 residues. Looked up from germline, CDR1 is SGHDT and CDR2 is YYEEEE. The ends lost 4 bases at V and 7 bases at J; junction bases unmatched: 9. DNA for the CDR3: TGTGCCAGCAGCAGCTTCGACAGGGGTCCTGGCTACACCTTC. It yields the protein CASSSFDRGPGYTF.

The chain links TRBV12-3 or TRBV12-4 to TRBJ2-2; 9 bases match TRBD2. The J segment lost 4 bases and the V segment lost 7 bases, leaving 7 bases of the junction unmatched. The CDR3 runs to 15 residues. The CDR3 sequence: CASIAGGHGTGELFF. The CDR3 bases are TGTGCCAGCATCGCGGGGGGGCATGGCACCGGGGAGCTGTTTTTT.

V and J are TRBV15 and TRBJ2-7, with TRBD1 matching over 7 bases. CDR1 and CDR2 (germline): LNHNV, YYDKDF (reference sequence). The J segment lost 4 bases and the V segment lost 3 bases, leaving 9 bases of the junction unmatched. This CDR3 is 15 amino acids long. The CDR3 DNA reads TGTGCCACCAGCAGTTCTGAGGGGGCAACTTACGAGCAGTACTTC. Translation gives CATSSSEGATYEQYF.